The clone carrying this T cell receptor (beta chain) was observed a few times. Germline CDR1 is SQVTM and CDR2 is ANQGSEA. The CDR3 runs to 14 residues. The V gene lost 1 base and the J gene lost 8 bases, with 17 bases spanning the gap. The data derive from a study of cytomegalovirus exposure and HLA in healthy donors. Looking at the study overall: From HLA-typed donors, an early data release held tens of millions of unique TCRs.

Vbeta (60) and Jbeta (13) primers were used in the PCR. Clones were sequenced by immunoSEQ multiplex PCR, and TCRdb holds only the in-frame ones, with some missing. The sample contains more than 150,000 clones, 79% of which appear only once. This chain joins TRBV29-1 and TRBJ1-2; tentative D call: TRBD1 (5 bases). The clonotype comes from a girl aged 10-17 years in good health and CMV-seropositive. The material sequenced was PBMCs. The CDR3 DNA reads as TGCAGCGTTGAAGCCAGGAACGGGGGAAAGGGCTACACCTTC. Its protein product is CSVEARNGGKGYTF.